This TCR beta chain was sequenced in a study of cytomegalovirus exposure and HLA in healthy donors. Study-wide results and limits: In a later analysis, DRB1 alleles had the most associated TCRs; HLA-C alleles the fewest. Common viral pathogens seemed to be connected with several of the most significant clusters, according to a later analysis.

The PCR ran on 60 Vbeta and 13 Jbeta primers. TCRdb's table, derived via immunoSEQ multiplex PCR, lists solely in-frame clones and lacks some. This sample has tens of thousands of clones, with around three quarters found just once. This clone has just a few counts. As yet, its antigen is unknown. The germline V gene has CDR1 ENHRY and CDR2 SYGVKD. The ends were cut back, 4 bases at V and 0 bases at J, with 13 bases in the middle. The CDR3 runs to 16 residues. Sample: PBMCs. The receptor comes from a middle-aged woman in good health and CMV-seronegative. The chain uses TRBV10-3 and TRBJ1-5, with a tentative D call TRBD1 (5 bases). CDR3 DNA sequence: TGTGCCATCAGTGCAAAACAGGAGTATAGCAATCAGCCCCAGCATTTT. This translates into CAISAKQEYSNQPQHF.